Below, 15 T cell receptor beta chains from the same sample are listed, as sequenced in a study of cytomegalovirus exposure and HLA in healthy donors. PCR used 60 Vbeta primers and 13 Jbeta primers. Libraries were prepared by immunoSEQ multiplex PCR; TCRdb keeps only in-frame clonotypes and omits some of them. This table has around 150,000 clones, 60% to 80% appearing once. Sequencing used PBMCs. These receptors were taken from a woman in her fifties or sixties in good health and CMV-seropositive.

V gene TRBV15 combines with J gene TRBJ2-1, with D possibly TRBD2 on 5 matching bases. Germline V gives CDR1 LNHNV, CDR2 YYDKDF (reference sequence). The CDR3 length is 14 residues. V shed 4 bases and J shed 8 bases, with 15 bases lying between them. The CDR3 is CATSTPGGNDEQFF. The CDR3 coding sequence is TGTGCCACCAGCACCCCCGGAGGAAACGATGAGCAGTTCTTC.

The J gene is TRBJ2-7, the V gene TRBV11-2, with D possibly being TRBD1 (6 bases). CDR1 and CDR2 from the germline V gene are SGHAT and FQNNGV. The CDR3 sequence is 14 residues long. V dropped 2 bases and J dropped 3 bases, with 11 bases sitting between them. Here the CDR3 DNA reads TGTGCCAGCAGCTTAATCCAGGGGATCTACGAGCAGTACTTC. This codes for CASSLIQGIYEQYF.

V is TRBV19 and J is TRBJ1-1; D uncertain. The germline gives CDR1 LNHDA, CDR2 SQIVND (reference sequence). V lost 3 bases and J 2 bases, leaving 19 bases between the germline ends. The CDR3 extends over 17 amino acids. The CDR3 nucleotides are TGTGCCAGTAGTATTTTTCCCCCCGCGAGAAAAAACACTGAAGCTTTCTTT. Its translation is CASSIFPPARKNTEAFF.

The chain has TRBV9 and TRBJ1-2; TRBD1 matches 9 bases. The CDR3 spans 13 residues. Losses at the gene ends were 0 bases for V and 8 bases for J; bases not matched to a gene: 2. Germline V gene sequence: CDR1 SGDLS, CDR2 YYNGEE. CDR3 in DNA: TGTGCCAGCAGCGTAGGGACAGGGGAAGGCTACACCTTC. Residues: CASSVGTGEGYTF.

This clone has only one observation. V is TRBV7-2 and J is TRBJ1-2; D is possibly TRBD1 (5 bases). Germline loops: CDR1 SGHTA, CDR2 FQGNSA. This CDR3 comprises 15 residues. V was cut by 1 base and J by 2 bases, with 11 bases left in between. The CDR3 region is CASSLDTGVNYGYTF. CDR3 sequence (DNA): TGTGCCAGCAGCTTAGACACAGGCGTGAACTATGGCTACACCTTC. Full variable domain (missing parts from reference TRBV7-2 and TRBJ1-2): GAGVSQSPSNKVTEKGKDVELRCDPISGHTALYWYRQSLGQGLEFLIYFQGNSAPDKSGLPSDRFSAERTGGSVSTLTIQRTQQEDSAVYLCASSLDTGVNYGYTFGSGTRLTVV.

The chain carries TRBV6-1 and TRBJ1-5; TRBD1 matches at 7 bases. J gave up 4 bases and V 6 bases, and 9 bases lay outside the gene matches. Per germline, CDR1 MNHNS and CDR2 SASEGT. This CDR3 contains 15 residues. For the CDR3, the DNA is TGTGCCAGCAGCGATACAGGGGCGTATAATCAGCCCCAGCATTTT. It encodes CASSDTGAYNQPQHF.

This chain connects TRBV4-3 to TRBJ2-1; 11 nucleotides agree with TRBD1. Germline CDR1 LGHNA, CDR2 YSLEER. This CDR3 is 17 amino acids long. J was trimmed by 1 base and V by 1 base; bases with no gene match: 3. CDR3 protein: CASSQGGTGGSYNEQFF. DNA of the CDR3: TGCGCCAGCAGCCAAGGCGGGACAGGGGGGTCCTACAATGAGCAGTTCTTC.

The rearrangement joins TRBV11-2 to TRBJ2-1; D is possibly TRBD2 (6 bases). Germline V gene data show CDR1 as SGHAT and CDR2 as FQNNGV. Trimming removed 0 bases at V and 8 bases at J, with 8 bases between. CDR3 length: 13 residues. The CDR3 loop reads CASSLDRRDEQFF. CDR3 coding DNA: TGTGCCAGCAGCTTAGATCGGAGGGATGAGCAGTTCTTC.

The chain uses TRBV11-2 and TRBJ2-7; no clear D gene. Germline V gene lookup returns CDR1 SGHAT and CDR2 FQNNGV. The CDR3 contains 12 residues. Between the trimmed V and J ends, which lost 6 bases and 2 bases, there was a span of 8 bases. CDR3 amino acids: CASSPGPYEQYF. CDR3 in DNA: TGTGCCAGCAGTCCCGGTCCCTACGAGCAGTACTTC. Supplemented by reference TRBV11-2 and TRBJ2-7, the full variable domain reads EAGVAQSPRYKIIEKRQSVAFWCNPISGHATLYWYQQILGQGPKLLIQFQNNGVVDDSQLPKDRFSAERLKGVDSTLKIQPAKLEDSAVYLCASSPGPYEQYFGPGTRLTVT.

The chain couples TRBV28 to TRBJ2-1; D call uncertain. V lost 4 bases to trimming and J lost 4 bases, with 20 bases between them. The CDR3 runs 17 residues. Germline values: CDR1 MDHEN, CDR2 SYDVKM. The CDR3 spells CASSSRSENRPYNEQFF. In DNA form, the CDR3 reads TGTGCCAGCAGTTCAAGGTCGGAGAACCGCCCTTACAATGAGCAGTTCTTC.

The V gene is TRBV5-1, the J gene TRBJ2-5, with a possible D match to TRBD1 (6 bases). Trimming left V 0 bases short and J 5 bases short, with 14 bases between. Germline V CDR1 and CDR2: SGHRS, YFSETQ. CDR3 length equals 15 residues. CDR3 DNA: TGCGCCAGCAGCTTGGAAACAGGGTATGGGGAGACCCAGTACTTC. Its translation is CASSLETGYGETQYF.

The chain has TRBV7-2 and TRBJ2-7; TRBD2 matches at 9 bases. The J segment lost 6 bases and the V segment lost 2 bases, leaving 5 bases of the junction unmatched. Germline CDR1 and CDR2: SGHTA and FQGNSA. This CDR3 has 14 amino acids. The CDR3 DNA reads as TGTGCCAGCAGCTTACGGCGTAGCGGGGGCGAGCAGTACTTC. It codes for CASSLRRSGGEQYF.

This chain joins TRBV10-3 and TRBJ2-7, with D perhaps TRBD2 (7 bases). Trimming removed 11 bases at V and 2 bases at J, with 16 bases between. Germline V gene data show CDR1 as ENHRY and CDR2 as SYGVKD. This CDR3 is 13 amino acids long. In nucleotides, the CDR3 is TGTGCCCTTGGGGGCGGGGGAGCCTACGAGCAGTACTTC. Protein: CALGGGGAYEQYF.

The J gene is TRBJ1-5, the V gene TRBV6-1; D ambiguous. Looked up from germline, CDR1 is MNHNS and CDR2 is SASEGT. The length of the CDR3 is 15 residues. V shed 2 bases and J shed 3 bases, with 11 bases lying between them. The DNA for the CDR3 is TGTGCCAGCAGTGAAAACCCCGGGTTCAATCAGCCCCAGCATTTT. Translated: CASSENPGFNQPQHF.

The J gene is TRBJ2-1, the V gene TRBV2; 12 nucleotides match TRBD2. The length of the CDR3 is 17 residues. Germline assignment: CDR1 SNHLY and CDR2 FYNNEI. V gave up 6 bases and J gave up 3 bases; unmatched junction bases: 9. The CDR3 loop is CASSETSGGRYYNEQFF. The CDR3 DNA is TGTGCCAGCAGCGAAACTAGCGGGGGGCGCTACTACAATGAGCAGTTCTTC.